This TCR beta chain was observed in a study of control samples from healthy donors and cancer patients. Data came from immunoSEQ multiplex PCR; TCRdb stores just in-frame clones and leaves some out. This table has around 30,000 clones, about 85% appearing once. After removal of 5 bases from V and 4 bases from J, the junction contained 4 bases not matched to a gene. The CDR3 totals 14 residues. Germline CDR1 SEHNR, CDR2 FQNEAQ (reference sequence). The J gene is TRBJ1-3, the V gene TRBV7-9; 8 nucleotides line up with TRBD1. The receptor was isolated from a middle-aged woman with lung cancer. The specimen was PBMCs. The CDR3 DNA reads TGTGCCAGCAGCAGCGGGACAGGAGGAAACACCATATATTTT. Its translation is CASSSGTGGNTIYF.